This T cell receptor (beta chain) was sequenced in a study of T cell responses to AZD1222 COVID-19 vaccine. Study results and caveats: Recipients of two AZD1222 doses showed rising Spike-specific TCR breadth and depth.

This clone was detected only once. The antigen is unknown. This CDR3 spans 15 amino acids. The junction had 15 bases not matched to a gene; V was cut back by 6 bases and J by 7 bases. The V gene's germline CDR1 is SGHRS and CDR2 YFSETQ. Data came from immunoSEQ multiplex PCR; TCRdb stores just in-frame clones and leaves some out. The data hold 100,000 to 130,000 clones, with about 90% observed a single time. The starting material was peripheral blood, obtained 28 days after the second AZD1222 dose. This sequence joins TRBV5-1 and TRBJ2-7; 8 bases map to TRBD2. This receptor was obtained from an adult who received the AZD1222 COVID-19 vaccine. The CDR3 reads CASILVPGGPDEQYF. The CDR3 region has the DNA TGCGCCAGCATCCTTGTTCCGGGAGGGCCGGATGAGCAGTACTTC.